This T cell receptor (beta chain) derives from a study of cytomegalovirus exposure and HLA in healthy donors. The CDR3 is made up of 16 amino acids. The V end lost 3 bases, the J end lost 2 bases, and 16 bases lay between the germline ends. The germline V gene encodes CDR1 SGHRS and CDR2 YFSETQ. This clone has only a few counts. The target antigen is unknown. Study-wide results and caveats: Investigators reported 150 to 200 TCR beta chains as tied to cytomegalovirus. In a later analysis, parvovirus B19, influenza, CMV and Epstein-Barr virus appeared linked to several top co-occurrence clusters.

PCR involved 60 Vbeta and 13 Jbeta primers. Authors' methods: In a later analysis, around 10 million of approximately 86 million unique beta chains occurred in at least two donors. TCRdb's table, derived via immunoSEQ multiplex PCR, lists solely in-frame clones and lacks some. V, J and clone size are taken as reported in that table, and D and trimming were inferred from the DNA itself. Among around 150,000 clones listed, 60% to 80% were seen once. Source material: PBMCs. The chain has TRBV5-1 and TRBJ2-3, with D maybe TRBD2 (5 bases). The receptor was isolated from a woman in her fifties or sixties in good health and CMV-seropositive. CDR3 in DNA: TGCGCCAGCAGCTCCCCCGGGGTGTTCTCCACAGATACGCAGTATTTT. The encoded protein is CASSSPGVFSTDTQYF.